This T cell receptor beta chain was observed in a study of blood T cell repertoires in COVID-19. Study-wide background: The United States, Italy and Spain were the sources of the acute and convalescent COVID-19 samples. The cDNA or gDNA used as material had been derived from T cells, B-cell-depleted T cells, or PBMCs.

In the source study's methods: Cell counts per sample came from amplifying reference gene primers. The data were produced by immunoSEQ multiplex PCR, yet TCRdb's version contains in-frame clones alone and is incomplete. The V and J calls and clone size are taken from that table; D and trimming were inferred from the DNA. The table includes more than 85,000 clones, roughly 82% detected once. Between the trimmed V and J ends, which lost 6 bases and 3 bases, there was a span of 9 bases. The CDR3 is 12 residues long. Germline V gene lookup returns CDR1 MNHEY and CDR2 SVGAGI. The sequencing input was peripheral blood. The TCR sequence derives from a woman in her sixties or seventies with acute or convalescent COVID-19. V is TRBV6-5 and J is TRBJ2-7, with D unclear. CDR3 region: CASSGASYEQYF. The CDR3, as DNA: TGTGCCAGCAGCGGAGCCAGCTACGAGCAGTACTTC.